These 9 T cell receptor beta chains were all obtained from the same sample, sequenced in a study of blood T cell repertoires in COVID-19. Generated by immunoSEQ multiplex PCR, the TCRdb table keeps only in-frame clones and is missing some. The sample has 34,000 or so clones, 87% seen once. What was sequenced was peripheral blood. These receptors were obtained from a man aged 50-59 years with active or convalescent COVID-19.

This chain joins TRBV27 and TRBJ2-7, with 13 bases lining up with TRBD2. Trimming removed 2 bases from V and 3 bases from J; junction bases left unmatched: 7. The CDR3 spans 17 residues. Germline assignment: CDR1 MNHEY and CDR2 SMNVEV (reference sequence). The CDR3 loop is CASSLGPGLAGSYEQYF. DNA of the CDR3: TGTGCCAGCAGTTTAGGACCGGGACTAGCGGGAAGCTACGAGCAGTACTTC.

The rearrangement joins TRBV12-3 or TRBV12-4 to TRBJ2-7; D not certain. Trimming cost V 5 bases and J 0 bases, with 8 bases left between them. This CDR3 is 13 amino acids long. DNA of the CDR3: TGTGCCAGCAGTAACTCCTACTCCTACGAGCAGTACTTC. Its translation: CASSNSYSYEQYF.

The chain combines TRBV27 with TRBJ2-1; D is perhaps TRBD2 (6 bases). The germline gives CDR1 MNHEY, CDR2 SMNVEV (reference sequence). Trimming cost V 4 bases and J 2 bases, with 12 bases left between them. There are 15 residues in the CDR3. CDR3 sequence: CASSWAREAYNEQFF. The CDR3, as DNA: TGTGCCAGCAGTTGGGCGAGGGAGGCCTACAATGAGCAGTTCTTC.

The chain uses TRBV30 and TRBJ1-6; D is unresolved. Trimming pared 4 bases from V and 5 bases from J, leaving 15 bases between. Germline V gene sequence: CDR1 GTSNPN, CDR2 SVGIG (reference sequence). This CDR3 has 15 residues. CDR3 sequence: CAWTRVDRNNSPLHF. CDR3 sequence (DNA): TGTGCCTGGACGAGGGTTGACCGCAATAATTCACCCCTCCACTTT.

This clone was recorded once. The chain is built from TRBV18 and TRBJ1-1; D remains unclear. V lost 3 bases, J lost 1 base, and 9 bases lay in between. Germline lookup yields CDR1 KGHSH and CDR2 LQKENI. The CDR3 covers 14 residues. The CDR3 spells CASSPSVENTEAFF. The CDR3 nucleotides read TGTGCCAGCTCACCGTCGGTAGAGAACACTGAAGCTTTCTTT.

The rearrangement uses TRBV28 and TRBJ1-2; D is undetermined. This CDR3 has 17 amino acids. The V gene's germline CDR1 is MDHEN and CDR2 SYDVKM. Trimming left V 3 bases short and J 6 bases short, with 23 bases between. The CDR3 region is CASSFLSFRRTSDGYTF. The CDR3 DNA follows: TGTGCCAGCAGTTTTCTTAGTTTCCGCCGGACTTCGGATGGCTACACCTTC.

V gene TRBV7-2 combines with J gene TRBJ2-7, with TRBD2 identical over 11 bases. The germline CDR1 and CDR2 sequences are SGHTA and FQGNSA. The CDR3 is 19 amino acids. V trimming: 0 bases; J trimming: 0 bases; junction bases outside the gene matches: 10. CDR3 loop: CASSLAPLAGVLSSYEQYF. Here the CDR3 DNA reads TGTGCCAGCAGCTTAGCTCCACTAGCGGGAGTCCTAAGCTCCTACGAGCAGTACTTC.

V is TRBV10-3 and J is TRBJ1-2; 12 positions agree with TRBD1. This CDR3 comprises 16 residues. Germline lookup yields CDR1 ENHRY and CDR2 SYGVKD. The trim removed 0 bases at V and 8 bases at J, leaving 7 bases unmatched. The CDR3 region has the DNA TGTGCCATCAGTGAGTCGTCGGGACAGGGGGCGCGGGGCTACACCTTC. Amino acids: CAISESSGQGARGYTF.

V usage is TRBV19 and J usage is TRBJ2-3; D possibly corresponds to TRBD1 (5 bases). V lost 3 bases and J 2 bases, leaving 9 bases between the germline ends. The CDR3 consists of 14 residues. Germline V gene lookup returns CDR1 LNHDA and CDR2 SQIVND (reference sequence). CDR3 amino acids: CASSIQGPTDTQYF. DNA for the CDR3: TGTGCCAGTAGTATCCAGGGCCCCACAGATACGCAGTATTTT.